The rows below give T cell receptor beta chains drawn from one sample of a study of T cell repertoires in cytomegalovirus infection. TCRdb re-called the reads with MiXCR, one entry per CDR3 protein. The sample lists 400,000 or so distinct CDR3 sequences, around 18% occurring once. Input material: PBMCs. These receptors were taken from a human donor in good health (CMV status not recorded). Some clones in this sample may be carry-over from other donors' samples. Both conserved end residues are part of each CDR3. D genes are given only for firm matches. Clone size appears in some rows only: once, few, many, or a class for an expanded clone.

d_call,v_call,j_call,clone_size,cdr3_aa,cdr3_nt
NA,TRBV6-1,TRBJ2-1,NA,CASSEALEVYNEQFF,TGTGCCAGCAGTGAAGCGCTAGAGGTCTACAATGAGCAGTTCTTC
TRBD2,TRBV6-1,TRBJ2-5,NA,CASSDSGRPQYF,TGTGCCAGCAGTGACTCCGGGAGGCCCCAGTACTTC
NA,TRBV15,TRBJ2-7,NA,CATSRDIVVGEQYF,TGTGCCACCAGCAGAGATATTGTTGTGGGGGAGCAGTACTTC
NA,TRBV6-5,TRBJ2-7,NA,CASSYSVGDPYEQYF,TGTGCCAGCAGTTACTCGGTCGGGGACCCCTACGAGCAGTACTTC
NA,TRBV5-4,TRBJ1-4,NA,CASSLDGTNEKLFF,TGTGCCAGCAGCCTGGACGGAACTAATGAAAAACTGTTTTTT
TRBD2,TRBV28,TRBJ2-5,many,CASSIQPGLAGLAETQYF,TGTGCCAGCAGTATACAGCCGGGACTAGCGGGGCTAGCTGAGACCCAGTACTTC
NA,TRBV20-1,TRBJ2-3,NA,CSARDEIVEDTQYF,TGCAGTGCTAGAGATGAGATAGTCGAAGATACGCAGTATTTT
NA,TRBV6-2/TRBV6-3,TRBJ1-4,NA,CASRRTVGEKLFF,TGTGCCAGCAGACGGACAGTAGGTGAAAAACTGTTTTTT
NA,TRBV6-2/TRBV6-3,TRBJ1-5,NA,CASSYGAQHF,TGTGCCAGCAGTTATGGGGCCCAGCATTTT
NA,TRBV7-2,TRBJ1-2,many,CASSLGVLDGYTF,TGTGCCAGCAGCTTAGGGGTTTTAGATGGCTACACCTTC
NA,TRBV7-2,TRBJ1-3,few,CASSLDRPYSGNTIYF,TGTGCCAGCAGCTTAGACCGCCCCTACTCTGGAAACACCATATATTTT
NA,TRBV5-5,TRBJ1-2,NA,CASNPTQLSYGYTF,TGTGCCAGCAATCCGACGCAGCTAAGCTATGGCTACACCTTC
NA,TRBV7-2,TRBJ1-2,NA,CASSSPVGGYTF,TGTGCCAGCAGCAGCCCAGTCGGGGGCTACACCTTC
NA,TRBV6-5,TRBJ1-1,NA,CASSKTQGPTEAFF,TGTGCCAGCAGCAAGACCCAGGGGCCCACTGAAGCTTTCTTT
TRBD1,TRBV19,TRBJ1-5,few,CASSIGDSSNQPQHF,TGTGCCAGTAGTATAGGGGACAGTAGCAATCAGCCCCAGCATTTT
NA,TRBV7-2,TRBJ1-3,NA,CASTLGRNTGNTIYF,TGTGCCAGCACGTTAGGGAGGAATACTGGAAACACCATATATTTT
NA,TRBV5-6,TRBJ1-1,NA,CASSLYGAKNTEAFF,TGTGCCAGCAGCTTGTACGGGGCGAAGAACACTGAAGCTTTCTTT
NA,TRBV5-6,TRBJ2-5,NA,CASSLRRVESQYF,TGTGCCAGCAGCTTGAGAAGGGTGGAGTCCCAGTACTTC
TRBD2,TRBV6-6,TRBJ2-1,many,CASSYSRWAGSGTSGNEQFF,TGTGCCAGCAGTTACTCGAGGTGGGCAGGCTCCGGGACTAGCGGGAATGAGCAGTTCTTC
NA,TRBV7-8,TRBJ1-3,many,CASSPDWGLSNTIYF,TGTGCCAGCAGCCCTGACTGGGGTTTGAGTAACACCATATATTTT
NA,TRBV9,TRBJ2-5,few,CASSITGHRGETQYF,TGTGCCAGCAGCATCACGGGACACCGAGGAGAGACCCAGTACTTC
TRBD2,TRBV7-2,TRBJ2-3,many,CASSPPFTLAGSTDTQYF,TGTGCCAGCAGCCCACCCTTCACTCTAGCGGGGAGCACAGATACGCAGTATTTT
NA,TRBV18,TRBJ1-1,few,CASSPPGTARLAEAFF,TGTGCCAGCTCACCACCAGGGACCGCGAGGTTGGCTGAAGCTTTCTTT
NA,TRBV20-1,TRBJ2-1,NA,CSANPPGYYNEQFF,TGCAGTGCCAACCCCCCGGGGTACTACAATGAGCAGTTCTTC
NA,TRBV19,TRBJ2-1,few,CASSMPGVYNEQFF,TGTGCCAGTAGTATGCCAGGGGTCTACAATGAGCAGTTCTTC
TRBD2,TRBV7-2,TRBJ2-1,many,CASSIAGGPGNEQFF,TGTGCCAGCAGCATAGCGGGAGGGCCAGGCAATGAGCAGTTCTTC
NA,TRBV29-1,TRBJ2-3,few,CSVEQGLADTQYF,TGCAGCGTTGAACAGGGTCTCGCAGATACGCAGTATTTT
NA,TRBV5-4,TRBJ1-2,few,CASSRTLYGYTF,TGTGCCAGCAGCCGCACCCTGTATGGCTACACCTTC
NA,TRBV4-1,TRBJ2-3,NA,CASSQVVEVKADTQYF,TGCGCCAGCAGCCAAGTGGTGGAAGTAAAGGCAGATACGCAGTATTTT